These 25 T cell receptor beta chains were sequenced from one sample in a study of cytomegalovirus exposure and HLA in healthy donors (dated by TCRdb to 2015 to 2018). Library creation used the immunoSEQ multiplex PCR assay. The multiplex PCR relied on a mix of 60 forward primers for TCR Vbeta segments and 13 reverse primers for TCR Jbeta segments. Held by TCRdb, this immuneACCESS table contains in-frame sequences only and omits some clones. Under half of the omission traces to an unresolved V gene where checked; the cause of the rest is unknown. The sample table records 150,000 to 200,000 clones; 80% to 90% of these occur just once. The ten largest clones capture about 7.7% of the sample. Material for sequencing was PBMCs. The receptor set was obtained from a woman in her thirties in good health and CMV-seropositive.

This chain links TRBV2 with TRBJ1-5; TRBD1 is a possible D gene (5 bases). Trimming took off 7 bases at V and 6 bases at J, with 34 bases between the two ends. Germline values: CDR1 SNHLY, CDR2 FYNNEI. The CDR3 covers 20 residues. The CDR3 spells CASKAGNIPVGTQGAQPQHF. CDR3 nucleotides: TGTGCCAGCAAGGCTGGCAACATACCGGTCGGGACTCAAGGGGCTCAGCCCCAGCATTTT.

This rearrangement joins TRBV5-6 to TRBJ1-2; TRBD1 might be the D (5 bases). This CDR3 has 13 amino acids. Germline V gene data show CDR1 as SGHDT and CDR2 as YYEEEE. The V gene lost 5 bases and the J gene lost 8 bases, with 16 bases spanning the gap. CDR3 DNA: TGTGCCAGCAGTATGTTGGAGAAGGGGGGCTACACCTTC. This encodes CASSMLEKGGYTF.

The chain has TRBV28 and TRBJ2-7; 8 nucleotides line up with TRBD1. The V gene end was trimmed by 3 bases and the J gene end by 9 bases; junction bases not matched to a gene: 16. The length of the CDR3 is 16 residues. In germline, CDR1 is MDHEN, CDR2 SYDVKM. In DNA, the CDR3 is TGTGCCAGCAGTTTCGCCTTAACAGGGGGAGTTGTATGGCAGTACTTC. It codes for CASSFALTGGVVWQYF. Full variable domain (missing parts from reference TRBV28 and TRBJ2-7): DVKVTQSSRYLVKRTGEKVFLECVQDMDHENMFWYRQDPGLGLRLIYFSYDVKMKEKGDIPEGYSVSREKKERFSLILESASTNQTSMYLCASSFALTGGVVWQYFGPGTRLTVT.

The V call is TRBV7-2, the J call TRBJ2-7; 7 bases agree with TRBD1. The CDR3 loop spans 14 amino acids. The V segment lost 3 bases and the J segment 7 bases; nucleotides outside the gene matches: 9. The germline V gene has CDR1 SGHTA and CDR2 FQGNSA. In nucleotides, the CDR3 is TGTGCCAGCAGCTTGGACAGGCCGCCCGGTGAGCAGTACTTC. Translated, it gives CASSLDRPPGEQYF.

The chain recombines TRBV25-1 with TRBJ2-2, with D possibly matching TRBD1 (7 bases). The CDR3 length is 14 residues. Germline lookup yields CDR1 MGHDK and CDR2 SYGVNS. With 4 bases removed from V and 5 bases from J, the gap between germline ends came to 11 bases. The CDR3: CASSGQGGTGELFF. In DNA form, the CDR3 reads TGTGCCAGCAGTGGGCAGGGGGGAACCGGGGAGCTGTTTTTT.

In its sample, this clone was seen a few times. V usage is TRBV28 and J usage is TRBJ1-3; TRBD1 agrees at 10 bases. Trimming cost V 6 bases and J 2 bases; bases outside gene matches: 10. This CDR3 region has 17 residues. CDR1 MDHEN and CDR2 SYDVKM come from the germline V gene. The CDR3, as DNA: TGTGCCAGCAGACGACAGGGGGCTCATTACACTGGAAACACCATATATTTT. It yields the protein CASRRQGAHYTGNTIYF.

For the CDR3, the DNA is TGTGCCAGTAGTATCGTATCCGAAAAACTGTTTTTT. Translating it yields CASSIVSEKLFF. The chain combines TRBV19 with TRBJ1-4; D is unresolved. CDR3 size: 12 residues. CDR1 is LNHDA and CDR2 is SQIVND in the germline V gene (reference sequence). V was cut by 3 bases and J by 8 bases, with 7 bases left in between.

The chain joins TRBV5-6 to TRBJ1-3, with D possibly TRBD1 on 5 matching bases. Germline V gene lookup returns CDR1 SGHDT and CDR2 YYEEEE. V dropped 1 base and J dropped 4 bases, with 21 bases sitting between them. The CDR3 has 18 residues. CDR3 loop: CASSLSHGGEYSGNTIYF. The CDR3 region has the DNA TGTGCCAGCAGCTTGTCCCACGGGGGGGAGTATTCCGGAAACACCATATATTTT.

The chain couples TRBV29-1 to TRBJ1-1, with 8 positions matching TRBD1. With 6 bases clipped from V and 6 bases from J, the junction kept 18 bases outside the gene matches. The CDR3 sequence is 16 residues long. Germline V gene lookup returns CDR1 SQVTM and CDR2 ANQGSEA. The CDR3 bases are TGCAGCGTCCACCGATACGACAGGGGAGAAAGGGCTGAAGCTTTCTTT. Its protein product is CSVHRYDRGERAEAFF.

V usage is TRBV6-5 and J usage is TRBJ2-7; maybe TRBD1 (5 bases). The V end lost 8 bases, the J end lost 5 bases, and 22 bases lay between the germline ends. This CDR3 is built from 15 residues. Looked up from germline, CDR1 is MNHEY and CDR2 is SVGAGI. In DNA form, the CDR3 reads TGTGCCAGCTCCTACCGGATAATGGGGCGCCACGAGCAGTACTTC. Encoded protein: CASSYRIMGRHEQYF.

The chain is built from TRBV10-3 and TRBJ1-6, with 7 bases identical to TRBD1. CDR1 and CDR2 from the germline V gene are ENHRY and SYGVKD. The V and J ends lost 5 bases and 7 bases, in that order; junction bases with no gene match: 8. The CDR3 is made up of 15 amino acids. The CDR3 reads CAISTRDSQNSPLHF. For the CDR3, the DNA is TGTGCCATCAGTACCCGGGACAGCCAGAATTCACCCCTCCACTTT.

This rearrangement joins TRBV4-3 to TRBJ2-1; 8 bases align to TRBD1. The CDR3 length is 15 residues. CDR1 is LGHNA, CDR2 YSLEER, per germline. The V segment lost 4 bases and the J segment 3 bases; nucleotides outside the gene matches: 5. The DNA for the CDR3 is TGCGCCAGCAGCCGCCTGGGACAGGACTACAATGAGCAGTTCTTC. Translating gives CASSRLGQDYNEQFF.

The rearrangement links TRBV16 to TRBJ2-7, with a possible D match to TRBD2 (6 bases). The CDR3 is 15 amino acids. CDR1 and CDR2 (germline): KGHSY, FQNENV. V was pared by 0 bases and J by 6 bases, with 15 bases between. The CDR3 loop is CASSQSTVGGREQYF. CDR3 coding DNA: TGTGCCAGCAGCCAATCGACTGTCGGGGGACGCGAGCAGTACTTC.

Comments on this clone: The same CDR3 is also encoded by other DNA sequences in this sample. This chain connects TRBV5-1 to TRBJ2-5; 9 bases match TRBD2. J gave up 2 bases and V 2 bases, and 1 base lay outside the gene matches. Germline lookup yields CDR1 SGHRS and CDR2 YFSETQ. The CDR3 has 14 residues. This CDR3 reads CASSLAGGQETQYF. CDR3 DNA: TGCGCCAGCAGCTTAGCGGGGGGACAAGAGACCCAGTACTTC.

The chain carries TRBV5-5 and TRBJ2-3; 9 bases fit TRBD2. CDR3 length equals 16 residues. Unmatched junction bases numbered 6, after V lost 4 bases and J lost 0 bases. The germline V gene has CDR1 SGHKS and CDR2 YYEKEE (reference sequence). In DNA form, the CDR3 reads TGTGCCAGCAGCGGGGTTACTAGCGGGAGCACAGATACGCAGTATTTT. Translation: CASSGVTSGSTDTQYF.

The CDR3 bases are TGTGCCAGCAGCTCCCGACAGGGGGGGAACACTGAAGCTTTCTTT. Translated: CASSSRQGGNTEAFF. V usage is TRBV7-2 and J usage is TRBJ1-1; 9 bases are shared with TRBD1. The CDR3 contains 15 residues. J lost 1 base, V lost 4 bases, and 4 bases had no gene match. Germline V gives CDR1 SGHTA, CDR2 FQGNSA.

This clone was seen once. V and J are TRBV10-3 and TRBJ1-1, with 9 positions matching TRBD1. V lost 7 bases and J lost 2; bases outside the gene matches: 8. CDR3 size: 15 residues. Germline lookup yields CDR1 ENHRY and CDR2 SYGVKD. The DNA for the CDR3 is TGTGCCATCAAGGACCCGACAGGGGGAAACACTGAAGCTTTCTTT. Amino acids: CAIKDPTGGNTEAFF.

The chain employs TRBV19 and TRBJ1-2; D is unclear. Trimming took off 1 base at V and 3 bases at J, with 12 bases between the two ends. Germline assignment: CDR1 LNHDA and CDR2 SQIVND (reference sequence). The CDR3 covers 15 residues. The CDR3 loop reads CASSIGGGSYYGYTF. The DNA for the CDR3 is TGTGCCAGTAGTATAGGGGGAGGATCCTACTATGGCTACACCTTC.

This clone was observed a handful of times. V usage is TRBV9 and J usage is TRBJ1-4; D uncertain. V was shortened by 0 bases and J by 5 bases, with 11 bases between the two germline ends. CDR1 is SGDLS and CDR2 is YYNGEE in the germline V gene. The CDR3 sequence is 15 residues long. Written as DNA, the CDR3 is TGTGCCAGCAGCGTAGGAGCAGGATCGAATGAAAAACTGTTTTTT. The encoded protein is CASSVGAGSNEKLFF.

V usage is TRBV2 and J usage is TRBJ1-3; D is unclear. Germline CDR1 SNHLY, CDR2 FYNNEI. V gave up 7 bases and J gave up 4 bases, with 11 bases separating them. This CDR3 has 13 residues. The CDR3 sequence: CASNGVEGNTIYF. The CDR3 DNA is TGTGCCAGCAACGGGGTGGAGGGAAACACCATATATTTT. The variable domain in full, with the rest retrieved from reference TRBV2 and TRBJ1-3, is EPEVTQTPSHQVTQMGQEVILRCVPISNHLYFYWYRQILGQKVEFLVSFYNNEISEKSEIFDDQFSVERPDGSNFTLKIRSTKLEDSAMYFCASNGVEGNTIYFGEGSWLTVV.

This clone was found a few times. The chain employs TRBV5-1 and TRBJ2-4, with a possible D match to TRBD2 (5 bases). Germline V gives CDR1 SGHRS, CDR2 YFSETQ. The CDR3 runs 13 residues. V was cut by 2 bases and J by 10 bases, with 13 bases left in between. CDR3 region: CASSFSIGEIQYF. As DNA, the CDR3 is TGCGCCAGCAGCTTCTCAATCGGGGAGATTCAGTACTTC.

The CDR3 here is CASSQGAVNPNQPQHF. The CDR3 nucleotides read TGTGCCAGCAGCCAAGGGGCCGTGAACCCCAATCAGCCCCAGCATTTT. The gene calls are TRBV4-2 and TRBJ1-5; D gene unclear. The germline V gene encodes CDR1 LGHNA and CDR2 YNFKEQ. The CDR3 covers 16 residues. V shed 1 base and J shed 3 bases, with 13 bases lying between them.

CDR3 region: CAWSVGQDYEQYF. The CDR3, as DNA: TGTGCCTGGAGCGTCGGACAGGACTACGAGCAGTACTTC. The rearrangement uses TRBV30 and TRBJ2-7, with 7 bases lining up with TRBD1. The CDR3 length is 13 residues. Per germline, CDR1 GTSNPN and CDR2 SVGIG (reference sequence). Trimming at V came to 3 bases and at J to 3 bases, leaving 5 bases not matched to a gene.

The table lists this clone with a count of one. The CDR3 region has the DNA TGTGCCTCGTTACCTAACTCTGGAAACACCATATATTTT. It codes for CASLPNSGNTIYF. This rearrangement joins TRBV10-3 to TRBJ1-3; D call uncertain. Trimming removed 11 bases at V and 0 bases at J, with 11 bases between. CDR3 length: 13 residues. Germline CDR1 ENHRY, CDR2 SYGVKD.

V and J are TRBV5-3 and TRBJ1-2; 7 positions match TRBD1. TRBV5-3 is sorted into the ORF group, with uncertain function. Trimming at V came to 4 bases and at J to 4 bases, leaving 22 bases not matched to a gene. This CDR3 contains 19 residues. CDR3 sequence: CARSAQVGDSIPNSYGYTF. CDR3 DNA: TGTGCCAGAAGCGCTCAAGTCGGGGACAGCATCCCAAACTCCTATGGCTACACCTTC.